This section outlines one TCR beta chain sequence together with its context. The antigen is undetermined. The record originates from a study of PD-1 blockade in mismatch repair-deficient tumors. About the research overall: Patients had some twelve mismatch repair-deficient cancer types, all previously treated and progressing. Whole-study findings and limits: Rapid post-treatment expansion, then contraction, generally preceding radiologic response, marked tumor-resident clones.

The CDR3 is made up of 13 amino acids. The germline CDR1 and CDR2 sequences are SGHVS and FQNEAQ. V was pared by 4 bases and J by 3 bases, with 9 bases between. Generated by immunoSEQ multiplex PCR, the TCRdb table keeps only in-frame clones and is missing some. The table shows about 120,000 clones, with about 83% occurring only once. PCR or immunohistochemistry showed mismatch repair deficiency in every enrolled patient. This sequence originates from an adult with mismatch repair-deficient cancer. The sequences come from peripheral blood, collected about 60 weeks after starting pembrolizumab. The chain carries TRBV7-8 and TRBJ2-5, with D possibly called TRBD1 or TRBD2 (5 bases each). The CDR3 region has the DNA TGTGCCAGCAGCTGGCGAGGGGAAGAGACCCAGTACTTC. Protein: CASSWRGEETQYF.